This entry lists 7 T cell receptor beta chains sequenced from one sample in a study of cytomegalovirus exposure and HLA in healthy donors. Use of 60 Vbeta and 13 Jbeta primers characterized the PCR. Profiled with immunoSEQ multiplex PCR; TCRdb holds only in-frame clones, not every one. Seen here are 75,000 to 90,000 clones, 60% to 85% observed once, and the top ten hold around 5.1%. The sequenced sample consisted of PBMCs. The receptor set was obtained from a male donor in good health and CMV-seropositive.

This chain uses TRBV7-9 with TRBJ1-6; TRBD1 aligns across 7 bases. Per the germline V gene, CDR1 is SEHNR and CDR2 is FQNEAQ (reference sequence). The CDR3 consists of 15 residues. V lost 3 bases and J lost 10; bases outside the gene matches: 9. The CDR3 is CASSFRGTARSPLHF. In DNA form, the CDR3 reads TGTGCCAGCAGCTTTCGGGGGACAGCTAGATCACCCCTCCACTTT.

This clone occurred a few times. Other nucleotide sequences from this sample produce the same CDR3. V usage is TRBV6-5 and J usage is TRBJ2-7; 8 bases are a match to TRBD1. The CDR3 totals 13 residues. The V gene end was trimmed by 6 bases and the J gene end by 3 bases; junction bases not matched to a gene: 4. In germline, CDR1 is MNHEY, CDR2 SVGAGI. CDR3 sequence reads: CASSRDRGYEQYF. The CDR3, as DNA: TGTGCCAGCAGCCGCGACAGGGGCTACGAGCAGTACTTC.

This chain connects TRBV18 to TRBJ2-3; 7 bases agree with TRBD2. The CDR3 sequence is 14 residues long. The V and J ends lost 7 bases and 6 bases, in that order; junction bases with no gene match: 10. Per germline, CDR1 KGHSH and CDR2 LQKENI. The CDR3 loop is CASYPSGMGDTQYF. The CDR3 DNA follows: TGTGCCAGCTATCCCAGCGGGATGGGGGATACGCAGTATTTT.

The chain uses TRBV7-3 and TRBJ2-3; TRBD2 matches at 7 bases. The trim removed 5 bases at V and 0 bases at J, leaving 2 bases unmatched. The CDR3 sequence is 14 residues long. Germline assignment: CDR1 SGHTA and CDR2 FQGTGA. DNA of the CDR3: TGTGCCAGCAGCCCCGGGGGGAGCACAGATACGCAGTATTTT. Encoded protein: CASSPGGSTDTQYF.

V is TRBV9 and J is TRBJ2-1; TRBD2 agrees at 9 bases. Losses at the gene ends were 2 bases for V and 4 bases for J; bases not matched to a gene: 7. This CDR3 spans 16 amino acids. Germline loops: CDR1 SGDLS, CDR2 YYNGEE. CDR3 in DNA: TGTGCCAGCAGCGTGAGACTAGCGGAGGGTTACAATGAGCAGTTCTTC. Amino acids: CASSVRLAEGYNEQFF. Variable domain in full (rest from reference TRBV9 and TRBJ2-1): DSGVTQTPKHLITATGQRVTLRCSPRSGDLSVYWYQQSLDQGLQFLIQYYNGEERAKGNILERFSAQQFPDLHSELNLSSLELGDSALYFCASSVRLAEGYNEQFFGPGTRLTVL.

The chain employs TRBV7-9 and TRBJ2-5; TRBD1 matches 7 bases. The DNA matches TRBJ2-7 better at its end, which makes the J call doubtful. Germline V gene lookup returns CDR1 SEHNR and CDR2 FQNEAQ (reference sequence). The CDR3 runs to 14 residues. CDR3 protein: CASSLPGQIYEQYF. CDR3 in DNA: TGTGCCAGCAGCTTACCGGGACAGATCTACGAGCAGTACTTC.

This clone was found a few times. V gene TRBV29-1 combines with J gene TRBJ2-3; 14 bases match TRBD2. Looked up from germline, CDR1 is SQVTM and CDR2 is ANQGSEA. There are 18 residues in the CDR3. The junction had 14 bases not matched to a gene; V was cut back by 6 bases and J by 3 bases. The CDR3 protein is CSVGPLTGTSGRTDTQYF. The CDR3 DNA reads TGCAGCGTGGGCCCCCTAACCGGGACTAGCGGGAGAACAGATACGCAGTATTTT.